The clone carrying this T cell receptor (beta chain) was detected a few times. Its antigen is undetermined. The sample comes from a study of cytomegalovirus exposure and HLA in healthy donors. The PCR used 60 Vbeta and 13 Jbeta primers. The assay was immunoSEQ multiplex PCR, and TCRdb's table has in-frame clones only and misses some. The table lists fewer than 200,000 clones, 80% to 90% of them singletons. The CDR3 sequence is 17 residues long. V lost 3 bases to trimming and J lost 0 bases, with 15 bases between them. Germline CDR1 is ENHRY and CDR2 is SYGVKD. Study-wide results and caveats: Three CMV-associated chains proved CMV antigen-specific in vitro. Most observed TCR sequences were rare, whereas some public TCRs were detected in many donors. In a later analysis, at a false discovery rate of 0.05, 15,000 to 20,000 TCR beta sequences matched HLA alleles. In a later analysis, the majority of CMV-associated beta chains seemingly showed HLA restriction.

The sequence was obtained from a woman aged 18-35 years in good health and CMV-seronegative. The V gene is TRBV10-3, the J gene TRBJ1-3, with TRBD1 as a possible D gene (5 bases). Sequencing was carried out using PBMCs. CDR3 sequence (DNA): TGTGCCATCAGTGAAACCATCGACAGCACCTCTGGAAACACCATATATTTT. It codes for CAISETIDSTSGNTIYF.